The 18 T cell receptor beta chains presented below share a single source sample, sequenced in a study of persistence of HIV-infected CD4 T cells. Their recognized antigens are unknown. The immunoSEQ assay was version 4, run in survey mode. Some clones are missing from TCRdb's copy, which holds only in-frame ones; the method was immunoSEQ multiplex PCR. This table has 40,000 to 55,000 clones, approximately 90% appearing once. This nonspecific control used anti-CD3/anti-CD28 bead stimulation of CD4+ T cells. Sorting of responding CD4+ T cells relied on upregulated CD40 ligand together with CD69. The sample consisted of CD4+ T cells sorted from PBMCs after roughly 18-hour stimulation, taken from a patient who received antiretroviral therapy. Every receptor here comes from an adult woman with HIV who was CMV-seropositive.

The rearrangement links TRBV27 to TRBJ1-5; TRBD1 matches at 7 bases. Germline lookup yields CDR1 MNHEY and CDR2 SMNVEV (reference sequence). The trim removed 3 bases at V and 0 bases at J, leaving 11 bases unmatched. This CDR3 is built from 18 residues. The CDR3 sequence is CASSLTRGGLNSNQPQHF. The CDR3 region has the DNA TGTGCCAGCAGTTTGACCAGGGGGGGCTTGAATAGCAATCAGCCCCAGCATTTT.

In this sample, this clone turned up once. The chain links TRBV30 to TRBJ1-3, with D possibly matching TRBD1 (6 bases). Germline V gene sequence: CDR1 GTSNPN, CDR2 SVGIG (reference sequence). The CDR3 has 14 amino acids. Trimming took off 3 bases at V and 4 bases at J, with 13 bases between the two ends. The CDR3, as DNA: TGTGCCTGGAGCTCGGGGGCGGAGGGAAACACCATATATTTT. Its protein is CAWSSGAEGNTIYF.

The CDR3 DNA reads as TGCGCCAGCAGCTGGGATACCGGGGAGCTGTTTTTT. It encodes CASSWDTGELFF. V and J are TRBV5-1 and TRBJ2-2; D is undetermined. The length of the CDR3 is 12 residues. Germline V gene data show CDR1 as SGHRS and CDR2 as YFSETQ. V lost 3 bases, J lost 5 bases, and 5 bases lay in between.

This chain links TRBV6-2 or TRBV6-3 with TRBJ2-2, with 9 bases that match TRBD1. From germline, CDR1 is MNHEY and CDR2 SVGEGT. The CDR3 length is 13 residues. V shed 5 bases and J 5 bases; nucleotides not matched to a gene: 0. In DNA form, the CDR3 reads TGTGCCAGCAGTGACAGGGGGACCGGGGAGCTGTTTTTT. Translation: CASSDRGTGELFF.

The gene calls are TRBV10-3 and TRBJ1-2; weak D call: TRBD1 (5 bases). CDR3 length equals 13 residues. Germline lookup yields CDR1 ENHRY and CDR2 SYGVKD. V was shortened by 4 bases and J by 8 bases, with 14 bases between the two germline ends. The CDR3 DNA reads as TGTGCCATCAGTGGGGACCCCGACCAAGGCTACACCTTC. As protein: CAISGDPDQGYTF.

The CDR3 spells CASSLGSTDTQYF. CDR3 nucleotide sequence: TGTGCCAGCAGCCTGGGATCCACAGATACGCAGTATTTT. The rearrangement joins TRBV5-6 to TRBJ2-3; D unclear. The germline V and J ends were trimmed by 4 bases and 2 bases, with 8 bases remaining between them. This CDR3 region has 13 residues. CDR1 is SGHDT and CDR2 is YYEEEE in the germline V gene.

The chain couples TRBV20-1 to TRBJ2-5, with D maybe TRBD2 (5 bases). This CDR3 region has 10 residues. V lost 6 bases, J lost 9 bases, and 11 bases lay in between. Germline V gives CDR1 DFQATT, CDR2 SNEGSKA (reference sequence). The CDR3 bases are TGCAGTGCCAAAGTTAGCGCCCAGTACTTC. Translating gives CSAKVSAQYF.

The chain is built from TRBV5-1 and TRBJ1-1; D is perhaps TRBD1 (5 bases). Germline V gives CDR1 SGHRS, CDR2 YFSETQ. The CDR3 extends over 15 amino acids. The ends were cut back, 0 bases at V and 2 bases at J, with 11 bases in the middle. The CDR3 spells CASSLAGGFNTEAFF. The CDR3 DNA reads as TGCGCCAGCAGCTTGGCCGGGGGATTTAACACTGAAGCTTTCTTT.

V is TRBV7-2 and J is TRBJ1-1; D not certain. Per the germline V gene, CDR1 is SGHTA and CDR2 is FQGNSA. CDR3 length: 14 amino acids. Trimming took off 5 bases at V and 4 bases at J, with 14 bases between the two ends. The DNA for the CDR3 is TGTGCCAGCAGCACGAGGTGGGGAGGCACTGAAGCTTTCTTT. Translating it yields CASSTRWGGTEAFF.

The chain employs TRBV29-1 and TRBJ2-1; D gene unclear. The germline CDR1 and CDR2 sequences are SQVTM and ANQGSEA. With 7 bases removed from V and 5 bases from J, the gap between germline ends came to 6 bases. The CDR3 totals 10 residues. The CDR3 region is CSATDNEQFF. CDR3 sequence (DNA): TGCAGCGCGACGGACAATGAGCAGTTCTTC.

The genes are TRBV27 and TRBJ2-7, with D perhaps TRBD1 (5 bases). CDR3 length: 15 amino acids. Germline CDR1 MNHEY, CDR2 SMNVEV (reference sequence). Trimming shortened V by 2 bases and J by 2 bases, and 13 bases separated the two germline ends. CDR3 DNA sequence: TGTGCCAGCAGTTTAGCCCGGACACCAGCCTACGAGCAGTACTTC. Protein: CASSLARTPAYEQYF.

V and J are TRBV11-3 and TRBJ1-6, with a weak D call TRBD1 (5 bases). The germline V gene has CDR1 SGHNT and CDR2 YENEEA. V was pared by 3 bases and J by 9 bases, with 9 bases between. The CDR3 loop spans 13 amino acids. The CDR3 sequence is CASSFPGISPLHF. As DNA, the CDR3 is TGTGCCAGCAGCTTCCCAGGGATTTCACCCCTCCACTTT.

The V call is TRBV11-3, the J call TRBJ1-1; D remains ambiguous. V lost 5 bases and J lost 1, with 8 bases in between. CDR3 size: 13 residues. Germline V gives CDR1 SGHNT, CDR2 YENEEA. The DNA of the CDR3 is TGTGCCAGCAGCCTTACAAGGAACACTGAAGCTTTCTTT. It codes for CASSLTRNTEAFF.

V and J are TRBV6-5 and TRBJ1-1, with 9 bases lining up with TRBD1. J gave up 5 bases and V 5 bases, and 6 bases lay outside the gene matches. Per germline, CDR1 MNHEY and CDR2 SVGAGI. The CDR3 contains 14 residues. CDR3 amino acids: CASSKGQGRTEAFF. DNA of the CDR3: TGTGCCAGCAGTAAGGGACAGGGAAGGACTGAAGCTTTCTTT.

This chain joins TRBV4-1 and TRBJ2-3; 12 bases align to TRBD2. This CDR3 is built from 14 residues. V was pared by 4 bases and J by 11 bases, with 7 bases of the junction left unmatched. Germline V lookup: CDR1 MGHRA, CDR2 YSYEKL. CDR3 bases: TGCGCCAGCAGCCCGGGACTAGCGGGCTTCCTGCAGTATTTT. Amino acid sequence: CASSPGLAGFLQYF.

The chain is built from TRBV14 and TRBJ2-3; tentatively, D is TRBD1 or TRBD2 (5 bases each). CDR3 length: 15 residues. CDR1 and CDR2 from the germline V gene are SGHDN and FVKESK. Between the trimmed V and J ends, which lost 2 bases and 1 base, there was a span of 10 bases. Here the CDR3 reads CASSQYGTGTDTQYF. CDR3 nucleotides: TGTGCCAGCAGCCAATATGGGACGGGCACAGATACGCAGTATTTT.

V gene TRBV7-8 combines with J gene TRBJ1-1, with D perhaps matching TRBD1 (5 bases). The CDR3 runs to 14 residues. Germline V gene data show CDR1 as SGHVS and CDR2 as FQNEAQ. V was shortened by 2 bases and J by 1 base, with 8 bases between the two germline ends. For the CDR3, the DNA is TGTGCCAGCAGCTTACAGGGTTGGAACACTGAAGCTTTCTTT. It is translated as CASSLQGWNTEAFF. The complete variable domain, with remaining parts taken from reference TRBV7-8 and TRBJ1-1, reads GAGVSQSPRYKVAKRGQDVALRCDPISGHVSLFWYQQALGQGPEFLTYFQNEAQLDKSGLPSDRFFAERPEGSVSTLKIQRTQQEDSAVYLCASSLQGWNTEAFFGQGTRLTVV.

The genes are TRBV5-1 and TRBJ1-4; D perhaps matches TRBD1 (5 bases). Germline V gene lookup returns CDR1 SGHRS and CDR2 YFSETQ. V was shortened by 0 bases and J by 7 bases, with 10 bases between the two germline ends. The CDR3 totals 14 residues. CDR3 DNA: TGCGCCAGCAGCTTGGAGGGACGTCTTGAAAAACTGTTTTTT. Protein sequence: CASSLEGRLEKLFF.